This T cell receptor beta chain was sequenced during a study of Graves' ophthalmopathy and Graves' hyperthyroidism. Study overall: The stable label applied to hyperthyroidism with no ophthalmopathy within 18 months of follow-up.

Study-wide findings and caveats: Blood samples also showed most expanded thyroid clonotypes exceeding 0.001 frequency. Using a 13-signature model, the authors split ophthalmopathy from stable hyperthyroidism, with around 89% sensitivity and 80% to 84% specificity.

As diagnostic evidence, clinical symptoms, serum thyroxine, TRAb, thyroid ultrasound and orbital computed tomography were relied upon. RNA transcripts provided the template for amplifying TCR beta CDR3 regions. RT-PCR was first run with HTBI primers, then multiplex PCR in a second round. MiXCR, applied by TCRdb to the multiplex PCR reads, yields one record per CDR3 protein. The data show over a million distinct CDR3 sequences, less than 45% seen once. This CDR3 has 14 residues. The trim removed 3 bases at V and 1 base at J, leaving 3 bases unmatched. Looked up from germline, CDR1 is SGDLS and CDR2 is YYNGEE. Concerning this clonotype: The antigen remains unidentified.

The clonotype was recovered from an adult man with Graves' hyperthyroidism. V is TRBV9 and J is TRBJ2-7; 8 bases agree with TRBD2. The material sequenced was peripheral blood or thyroid tissue (not recorded which). The CDR3, as DNA: TGTGCCAGCAGCGAAGCGGGAGAATCCTACGAGCAGTACTTC. Protein product: CASSEAGESYEQYF.